This T cell receptor (beta chain) was identified during a study of blood T cell repertoires in COVID-19. Study as a whole: The origin of the acute and convalescent COVID-19 samples was the United States, Italy and Spain. In each case, the material was cDNA or gDNA derived from T cells, B-cell-depleted T cells, or PBMCs.

Per the authors' pipeline: Nucleated cell number was recorded as an estimate derived from reference gene primer amplification. Profiling relied on immunoSEQ multiplex PCR, and the TCRdb table lists in-frame clones only, not all of them. That table is the source of V, J and clone size, and D and trimming were worked out from the DNA. This sample has roughly 34,000 clones; over 80% occur once, and the top ten carry around 9.1%. Sequencing was done on a sample of peripheral blood. This receptor was taken from a man aged 80 or over with active COVID-19.

The CDR3 is CASSPPGLAYNEQFF. Written as DNA, the CDR3 is TGTGCCAGCAGCCCTCCGGGACTAGCCTACAATGAGCAGTTCTTC. The rearrangement links TRBV14 to TRBJ2-1, with TRBD2 identical over 8 bases. V lost 4 bases and J lost 2; bases outside the gene matches: 4. The CDR3 contains 15 residues. The germline gives CDR1 SGHDN, CDR2 FVKESK.